This TCR beta chain originates from a study of blood T cell repertoires in COVID-19 (dated by TCRdb to between 2020 and 2021). As for the study more broadly: Samples covering the acute and convalescent phases of COVID-19 were provided by collaborators in the United States, Italy and Spain. The prospective study material was composed of cDNA or gDNA derived from T cells, B-cell-depleted T cells, or PBMCs. The dataset comprised deeply sampled blood TCRbeta repertoires from subjects exposed to, actively infected with, or recovered from COVID-19. The repertoires were made available in a free public database intended to serve as a resource for research on the immune response to SARS-CoV-2. Samples came from the ongoing ImmuneRACE study (first 160 participants) plus 1,254 subjects from 6 global collaborators. A de-identified subject ID, COVID-19 status, age in years and sex were almost always included in the sample metadata. Where available, HLA class I and class II types were taken from metadata supplied by the sample provider and were not determined by assay-based typing.

CDR1 and CDR2 were assigned from the germline V gene (reference sequence) as LNHDA and SQIVND. Counted from cysteine to phenylalanine, this CDR3 has 14 amino acids. Only the CDR3 DNA stays, 42 bases, in frame from base 1. Trimming removed 7 bases from V and 7 bases from J; the gene matches leave 5 bases unexplained. This clone was recorded only once. Its recognized antigen is unknown. Per-base qualities were not stored, and no clone one base away is much larger. Collaborating institutions collected whole blood in K2EDTA tubes following their own protocols. For TCRbeta analysis, collaborators shipped samples in one of three forms: frozen whole blood, isolated PBMCs, or DNA extracted from either of those sample types. The paper's findings and limits, for the study overall: The amount of clinical and demographic metadata varied by source and participant and was provided uncurated.

TCRbeta CDR3 regions were amplified from genomic DNA using the immunoSEQ Assay, a bias-controlled multiplex PCR. As for how the authors treated the data: Within the assay, amplification of reference gene primers was used to estimate how many nucleated cells each sample contained. To quantify the absolute abundance of each unique TCRbeta CDR3 rearrangement, sequence reads were collapsed and filtered. For each sample, productive Simpson clonality was calculated by taking the square root of Simpson's diversity index across productive rearrangements. Held by TCRdb, this immuneACCESS table contains in-frame sequences only and omits some clones. Under half of the omission traces to an unresolved V gene where checked; the cause of the rest is unknown. Clone size and the V and J calls come from that table; the DNA yielded D and trimming. In this sample the table shows some 350,000 clones, around nine tenths of which occur a single time. The ten largest clonotypes hold roughly 3.1% of the sample.

This receptor was taken from a human donor in a cohort sampled during active COVID-19. The chain links TRBV19 with TRBJ1-6; TRBD1 aligns with 9 central bases. The sequenced material came from peripheral blood. The CDR3 amino acid sequence is: CASTNGQGNSPLHF. DNA sequence: TGTGCCAGTACCAACGGACAGGGGAATTCACCCCTCCACTTT.